The T cell receptor beta chain under discussion was sequenced for a study of regulatory T cells in long-lasting Graves disease. This clonotype came up many times. Its antigen is as yet unknown. General observations from the study: Favored usage of TRBV28, TRBJ1-2 and TRBJ2-5 was recorded in persistent disease.

CDR3-region Arm-PCR and iRepertoire HTBI primers produced the TCR beta libraries. TCRdb re-derived calls from the multiplex PCR reads in MiXCR, one entry per CDR3 protein. Of roughly 400,000 distinct CDR3 sequences in the sample, 20% to 25% are singletons; the top ten hold less than 25%. Time point here: persistent/refractory GD, antithyroid drugs over 5 years with positive TRAb. There was RNA extracted from PBMCs, and the TCR library was made from it. V dropped 6 bases and J dropped 2; count of bases not matched to a gene: 8. CDR3 size: 15 residues. Germline-derived CDR1 and CDR2 are SGHTA and FQGNSA.

The TCR was taken from a female donor with Graves disease. Here the sequenced sample was peripheral blood mononuclear cells (PBMCs), taken when the disease was refractory, from a patient treated with antithyroid drugs. The chain uses TRBV7-2 and TRBJ1-1; 8 nucleotides match TRBD1. CDR3: CASRPAGGGNTEAFF. CDR3 DNA sequence: TGTGCCAGCAGGCCTGCAGGGGGCGGCAACACTGAAGCTTTCTTT.